This entry lists 28 T cell receptor beta chains sequenced from one sample in a study of cytomegalovirus exposure and HLA in healthy donors. The PCR employed 60 Vbeta primers together with 13 Jbeta primers. Measured with immunoSEQ multiplex PCR; TCRdb has only the in-frame clones, and not every one. The data hold approximately 120,000 clones, with around 73% observed a single time. The sample consisted of PBMCs. The receptors stem from a man in his fifties in good health and CMV-seronegative.

The chain is built from TRBV7-2 and TRBJ2-2; no clear D gene. CDR3 length: 15 residues. Trimming pared 3 bases from V and 2 bases from J, leaving 10 bases between. Germline CDR1 and CDR2: SGHTA and FQGNSA. CDR3: CASSFPGRNTGELFF. Here the CDR3 DNA reads TGTGCCAGCAGCTTTCCTGGCAGAAACACCGGGGAGCTGTTTTTT.

This clone was recorded once. The chain recombines TRBV4-2 with TRBJ2-6; TRBD2 matches at 7 bases. The J segment lost 2 bases and the V segment lost 3 bases, leaving 1 base of the junction unmatched. The length of the CDR3 is 15 residues. Germline CDR1 reads LGHNA; CDR2 reads YNFKEQ. DNA of the CDR3: TGTGCCAGCAGCCAGCGGGAGACTGGGGCCAACGTCCTGACTTTC. It specifies CASSQRETGANVLTF.

In this sample, this clone turned up a few times. The chain has TRBV28 and TRBJ2-3; perhaps TRBD1 as D (6 bases). Germline CDR1 is MDHEN and CDR2 is SYDVKM. The CDR3 is 13 residues long. The ends were cut back, 6 bases at V and 6 bases at J, with 13 bases in the middle. In DNA, the CDR3 is TGTGCCAGCAGGGACAGTCAATCGGATACGCAGTATTTT. This translates into CASRDSQSDTQYF.

The rearrangement uses TRBV5-1 and TRBJ1-1; 9 bases fit TRBD1. Germline-derived CDR1 and CDR2 are SGHRS and YFSETQ. This CDR3 spans 14 amino acids. V lost 0 bases, J lost 7 bases, and 4 bases stayed unmatched. As DNA, the CDR3 is TGCGCCAGCAGCTTGGCGGGACAGGGTAGTGAAGCTTTCTTT. Protein product: CASSLAGQGSEAFF.

The chain recombines TRBV18 with TRBJ1-4; D possibly corresponds to TRBD1 (5 bases). Trimming shortened V by 0 bases and J by 6 bases, and 17 bases separated the two germline ends. Germline loops: CDR1 KGHSH, CDR2 LQKENI. This CDR3 contains 17 residues. This CDR3 reads CASSPPAGAELDEKLFF. CDR3 nucleotide sequence: TGTGCCAGCTCACCACCCGCTGGGGCGGAGTTAGATGAAAAACTGTTTTTT.

This clone was counted once. The chain employs TRBV9 and TRBJ2-7, with TRBD2 as a possible D gene (5 bases). The germline V gene encodes CDR1 SGDLS and CDR2 YYNGEE. Trimming shortened V by 3 bases and J by 2 bases, and 6 bases separated the two germline ends. CDR3 length equals 12 residues. As DNA, the CDR3 is TGTGCCAGCAGCGACGGGGCCTACGAGCAGTACTTC. Translating it yields CASSDGAYEQYF.

This clone appeared once. The rearrangement links TRBV25-1 to TRBJ2-3; tentative D call: TRBD1 (6 bases). Germline CDR1 and CDR2: MGHDK and SYGVNS. Trimming shortened V by 4 bases and J by 3 bases, and 11 bases separated the two germline ends. This CDR3 has 14 amino acids. CDR3 loop: CASSVSGVTDTQYF. The CDR3 nucleotides read TGTGCCAGCAGTGTCTCAGGGGTGACAGATACGCAGTATTTT.

This clone is categorized as medium-sized. This rearrangement joins TRBV6-6 to TRBJ1-1; no clear D gene. The CDR3 covers 15 residues. V shed 5 bases and J shed 3 bases, with 16 bases lying between them. The germline CDR1 and CDR2 sequences are MNHNY and SVGAGI (reference sequence). CDR3 residues: CASSPRASIDTEAFF. CDR3 DNA sequence: TGTGCCAGCAGTCCGCGAGCGTCGATCGACACTGAAGCTTTCTTT.

The chain links TRBV19 to TRBJ1-2; a possible D gene is TRBD1 (5 bases). This CDR3 has 14 amino acids. Per the germline V gene, CDR1 is LNHDA and CDR2 is SQIVND (reference sequence). V dropped 5 bases and J dropped 6 bases, with 16 bases sitting between them. The CDR3, as DNA: TGTGCCAGTAGTGACAACCCAAGGGGAAATGGCTACACCTTC. Amino acids: CASSDNPRGNGYTF.

The rearrangement joins TRBV7-8 to TRBJ2-7, with TRBD1 matching over 8 bases. J lost 5 bases, V lost 3 bases, and 0 bases had no gene match. The germline V gene encodes CDR1 SGHVS and CDR2 FQNEAQ. CDR3 length equals 12 residues. The CDR3 sequence: CASSLDRDEQYF. The CDR3 region has the DNA TGTGCCAGCAGCTTGGACAGGGACGAGCAGTACTTC.

The chain has TRBV6-1 and TRBJ1-5; no clear D. Germline loops: CDR1 MNHNS, CDR2 SASEGT. The CDR3 sequence is 13 residues long. Trimming stripped 8 bases from V and 0 bases from J, with 8 bases between. As DNA, the CDR3 is TGTGCCAGCGAGTACGGTAGCAATCAGCCCCAGCATTTT. Its protein product is CASEYGSNQPQHF.

The J gene is TRBJ2-5, the V gene TRBV5-1; 7 bases fit TRBD2. Germline CDR1 reads SGHRS; CDR2 reads YFSETQ. The CDR3 loop spans 15 amino acids. V shed 0 bases and J 10 bases; nucleotides not matched to a gene: 12. In DNA, the CDR3 is TGCGCCAGCAGCTTGGAAGTCACGGCGGGAGTCCGCCAGTACTTC. Residues: CASSLEVTAGVRQYF. Variable domain in full (rest from reference TRBV5-1 and TRBJ2-5): KAGVTQTPRYLIKTRGQQVTLSCSPISGHRSVSWYQQTPGQGLQFLFEYFSETQRNKGNFPGRFSGRQFSNSRSEMNVSTLELGDSALYLCASSLEVTAGVRQYFGPGTRLLVL.

The rearrangement uses TRBV5-1 and TRBJ2-5; D is unresolved. The DNA matches TRBJ2-7 better at its end, which makes the J call doubtful. The CDR3 length is 15 residues. Germline CDR1 reads SGHRS; CDR2 reads YFSETQ. In nucleotides, the CDR3 is TGCGCCAGCACCCTGGGCGATTTATTCTCCTACGAGCAGTACTTC. This sequence encodes CASTLGDLFSYEQYF.

J is TRBJ2-2 and V is TRBV5-1; D is unresolved. CDR1 SGHRS and CDR2 YFSETQ come from the germline V gene. The CDR3 extends over 18 amino acids. The ends were cut back, 0 bases at V and 0 bases at J, with 15 bases in the middle. CDR3 loop: CASSLGLGAVTNTGELFF. CDR3 coding DNA: TGCGCCAGCAGCTTGGGATTAGGTGCGGTAACGAACACCGGGGAGCTGTTTTTT.

The CDR3 protein is CSVEMGAAFF. As DNA, the CDR3 is TGCAGCGTTGAAATGGGGGCTGCTTTCTTT. The V gene is TRBV29-1, the J gene TRBJ1-1; D is possibly TRBD1 (6 bases). Germline V gives CDR1 SQVTM, CDR2 ANQGSEA. V dropped 2 bases and J dropped 11 bases, with 9 bases sitting between them. CDR3 size: 10 residues.

This rearrangement joins TRBV2 to TRBJ1-6; D is perhaps TRBD1 (6 bases). The CDR3 has 15 amino acids. Germline CDR1 reads SNHLY; CDR2 reads FYNNEI. V was clipped by 4 bases and J by 5 bases, with 12 bases between them. Here the CDR3 DNA reads TGTGCCAGCAGTGCCTTGGACAGCAATAATTCACCCCTCCACTTT. Protein sequence: CASSALDSNNSPLHF.

Only a few counts were recorded for this clone. The chain carries TRBV4-2 and TRBJ2-1; D might be TRBD2 (6 bases). The CDR3 is made up of 16 amino acids. Trimming removed 5 bases from V and 4 bases from J, with 18 bases in between. Germline loops: CDR1 LGHNA, CDR2 YNFKEQ. The CDR3 loop is CASSSRLGKTYNEQFF. DNA of the CDR3: TGTGCCAGCAGCTCCAGACTAGGAAAGACTTACAATGAGCAGTTCTTC.

This rearrangement joins TRBV2 to TRBJ2-1; a possible D gene is TRBD2 (6 bases). The V end lost 5 bases, the J end lost 6 bases, and 14 bases lay between the germline ends. The CDR3 runs to 14 residues. The germline V gene has CDR1 SNHLY and CDR2 FYNNEI. The CDR3 loop reads CASSMAGTGNEQFF. Here the CDR3 DNA reads TGTGCCAGCAGTATGGCGGGAACGGGCAATGAGCAGTTCTTC.

The V call is TRBV6-5, the J call TRBJ1-2; 7 bases fit TRBD1. V shed 1 base and J 4 bases; nucleotides not matched to a gene: 3. The CDR3 runs to 14 residues. Germline V lookup: CDR1 MNHEY, CDR2 SVGAGI. In DNA, the CDR3 is TGTGCCAGCAGTTACTTACAGGGGACCTATGGCTACACCTTC. This translates into CASSYLQGTYGYTF.

The genes are TRBV7-9 and TRBJ2-7; TRBD1 matches 7 bases. With 6 bases clipped from V and 6 bases from J, the junction kept 5 bases outside the gene matches. The CDR3 contains 12 residues. The germline V gene has CDR1 SEHNR and CDR2 FQNEAQ (reference sequence). The chain's CDR3 is CASSTGAREQYF. CDR3 coding DNA: TGTGCCAGCAGTACAGGGGCTCGCGAGCAGTACTTC.

This clone was detected once. The sample has other DNA sequences that encode this CDR3 too. The chain combines TRBV4-3 with TRBJ1-5; D is undetermined. The CDR3 extends over 15 amino acids. V lost 3 bases, J lost 5 bases, and 14 bases lay in between. CDR1 is LGHNA, CDR2 YSLEER, per germline. CDR3 protein: CASSQTPGLDQPQHF. The DNA for the CDR3 is TGCGCCAGCAGCCAGACCCCGGGGTTGGATCAGCCCCAGCATTTT.

The chain uses TRBV6-5 and TRBJ1-2; no definite D call. The V gene's germline CDR1 is MNHEY and CDR2 SVGAGI. The CDR3 contains 14 residues. With 0 bases removed from V and 5 bases from J, the gap between germline ends came to 10 bases. CDR3 DNA sequence: TGTGCCAGCAGTTACTCGGACGGAGGGTATGGCTACACCTTC. Residues: CASSYSDGGYGYTF.

The gene calls are TRBV6-4 and TRBJ1-1; unclear D gene. The ends were cut back, 4 bases at V and 0 bases at J, with 6 bases in the middle. CDR1 and CDR2 from the germline V gene are MRHNA and SNTAGT. The CDR3 has 13 residues. CDR3 region: CASSGEMNTEAFF. In DNA form, the CDR3 reads TGTGCCAGCAGTGGGGAGATGAACACTGAAGCTTTCTTT.

The gene calls are TRBV11-3 and TRBJ2-2, with a tentative D call TRBD1 (6 bases). CDR1 and CDR2 (germline): SGHNT, YENEEA. V was pared by 4 bases and J by 6 bases, with 12 bases between. The CDR3 has 14 amino acids. CDR3 amino acids: CASSSTTGSGELFF. The DNA for the CDR3 is TGTGCCAGCAGCTCAACTACAGGGTCCGGGGAGCTGTTTTTT. Variable domain in full (rest from reference TRBV11-3 and TRBJ2-2): EAGVVQSPRYKIIEKKQPVAFWCNPISGHNTLYWYLQNLGQGPELLIRYENEEAVDDSQLPKDRFSAERLKGVDSTLKIQPAELGDSAVYLCASSSTTGSGELFFGEGSRLTVL.

The table lists this clone with a few counts. The rearrangement links TRBV11-2 to TRBJ2-7, with TRBD2 as a possible D gene (5 bases). This CDR3 has 15 residues. Trimming cost V 1 base and J 2 bases, with 12 bases left between them. Germline assignment: CDR1 SGHAT and CDR2 FQNNGV. CDR3 sequence: CASSLGYRGTYEQYF. DNA for the CDR3: TGTGCCAGCAGCTTAGGTTATCGGGGTACCTACGAGCAGTACTTC.

The rearrangement uses TRBV6-5 and TRBJ1-3; weak D call: TRBD1 (6 bases). The CDR3 covers 13 residues. CDR1 and CDR2 (germline): MNHEY, SVGAGI. Trimming removed 6 bases from V and 4 bases from J, with 10 bases in between. CDR3 sequence reads: CASRDSAGNTIYF. The CDR3 nucleotides are TGTGCCAGCAGGGACAGTGCGGGAAACACCATATATTTT.

The chain recombines TRBV28 with TRBJ2-7; D perhaps matches TRBD1 (6 bases). CDR1 is MDHEN and CDR2 is SYDVKM in the germline V gene. Deletions cut 4 bases from V and 5 bases from J, with 21 bases between. CDR3 size: 16 residues. The CDR3 loop is CASSSTTRRQVDEQYF. In DNA, the CDR3 is TGTGCCAGCAGTTCAACAACCCGACGACAGGTGGACGAGCAGTACTTC.

The J gene is TRBJ2-7, the V gene TRBV18; D is uncertain. The germline V gene has CDR1 KGHSH and CDR2 LQKENI. Trimming left V 3 bases short and J 4 bases short, with 10 bases between. The CDR3 has 13 residues. CDR3 nucleotide sequence: TGTGCCAGCTCACCGGCAGGATTGTACGAGCAGTACTTC. It codes for CASSPAGLYEQYF.